Described below is a single T cell receptor beta chain sequence and its context. The antigen remains undetermined. Germline V gene data show CDR1 as MNHNY and CDR2 as SVGAGI (reference sequence). The CDR3 is made up of 12 amino acids. These data originate in a study of monozygotic twins with inflammatory bowel disease. Study-level findings and limits: Heterogeneous immunosuppressive treatment regimens may have introduced variability into patient repertoires. Support was absent for any single strong signal or clonotype linked to IBD.

TCRdb derives one entry per CDR3 protein from the 5' RACE reads, leaving out DNA. This sample lists 350,000 to 550,000 distinct CDR3 sequences; its ten largest clones have about 2.2%. This TCR came from a human donor with ulcerative colitis or Crohn's disease, or a healthy co-twin of an affected twin (not recorded which). This chain connects TRBV6-6 to TRBJ2-7; TCRdb outputs TRBD2, but without DNA this stays unchecked. Material: blood. The CDR3 sequence is CASGEGMHEQYF.